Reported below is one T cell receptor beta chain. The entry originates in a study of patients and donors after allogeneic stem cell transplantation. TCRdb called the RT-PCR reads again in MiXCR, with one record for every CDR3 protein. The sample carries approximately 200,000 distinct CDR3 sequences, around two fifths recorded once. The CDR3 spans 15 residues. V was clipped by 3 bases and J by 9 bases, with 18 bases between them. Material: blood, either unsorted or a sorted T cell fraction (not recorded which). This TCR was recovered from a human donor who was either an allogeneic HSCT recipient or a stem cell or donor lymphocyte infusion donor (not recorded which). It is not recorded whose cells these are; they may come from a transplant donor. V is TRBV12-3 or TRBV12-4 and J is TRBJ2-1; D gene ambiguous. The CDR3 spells CASSFFGNPTIEQFF. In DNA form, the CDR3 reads TGTGCCAGCAGTTTTTTCGGAAACCCTACCATTGAGCAGTTCTTC.